Listed below are T cell receptor beta chains from one sample, sequenced in a study of CD8+ T cells in alopecia areata. Here immunoSEQ multiplex PCR was the method, and the copy in TCRdb shows in-frame clones only, minus some. The table has 200,000 to 250,000 clones, about 61% seen once. Sequencing input: CD8+ T cells sorted from blood. The receptors here all came from a human donor in good health. CDR3s include the opening cysteine and the closing phenylalanine or tryptophan. The D gene is left open where the match is weak. The size of a clone is reported for some rows only, either as once, few or many, or as a class for expanded clones.

v_call: TRBV2; d_call: TRBD1; clone_size: .; j_call: TRBJ2-3; cdr3_aa: CASSQGTASTDTQYF; cdr3_nt: TGTGCCAGCAGTCAAGGGACAGCTTCCACAGATACGCAGTATTTT
v_call: TRBV27; d_call: TRBD1; clone_size: once; j_call: TRBJ2-3; cdr3_aa: CASSGQGLDTQYF; cdr3_nt: TGTGCCAGCAGTGGACAGGGATTAGATACGCAGTATTTT
v_call: TRBV13; d_call: TRBD2; clone_size: .; j_call: TRBJ2-3; cdr3_aa: CASSVTSGETDTQYF; cdr3_nt: TGTGCCAGCAGCGTGACTAGCGGGGAGACAGATACGCAGTATTTT
v_call: TRBV27; d_call: TRBD1; clone_size: .; j_call: TRBJ1-5; cdr3_aa: CASTSRDRAGPQHF; cdr3_nt: TGTGCCAGCACCTCTCGGGACAGAGCTGGGCCCCAGCATTTT
v_call: TRBV29-1; d_call: .; clone_size: .; j_call: TRBJ2-5; cdr3_aa: CSVVWRSGPETQYF; cdr3_nt: TGCAGCGTTGTGTGGAGGAGCGGACCGGAGACCCAGTACTTC
v_call: TRBV6-5; d_call: .; clone_size: .; j_call: TRBJ2-3; cdr3_aa: CASSYSDYTSQDTQYF; cdr3_nt: TGTGCCAGCAGTTACTCGGACTATACATCTCAAGATACGCAGTATTTT
v_call: TRBV6-4; d_call: .; clone_size: few; j_call: TRBJ2-1; cdr3_aa: CASSDGQQPFF; cdr3_nt: TGTGCCAGCAGTGACGGACAGCAGCCGTTCTTC
v_call: TRBV19; d_call: .; clone_size: .; j_call: TRBJ2-5; cdr3_aa: CASSIDPETQYF; cdr3_nt: TGTGCCAGTAGTATCGACCCCGAGACCCAGTACTTC
v_call: TRBV29-1; d_call: .; clone_size: once; j_call: TRBJ2-2; cdr3_aa: CSVEGYGTGELFF; cdr3_nt: TGCAGCGTTGAAGGTTACGGCACCGGGGAGCTGTTTTTT
v_call: TRBV5-1; d_call: .; clone_size: .; j_call: TRBJ1-1; cdr3_aa: CASSPYYMNEAFF; cdr3_nt: TGCGCCAGCAGCCCGTATTACATGAATGAAGCTTTCTTT
v_call: TRBV6-6; d_call: .; clone_size: .; j_call: TRBJ2-7; cdr3_aa: CASRVRDSYEQYF; cdr3_nt: TGTGCCAGCCGGGTCAGGGACTCCTACGAGCAGTACTTC
v_call: TRBV29-1; d_call: .; clone_size: .; j_call: TRBJ1-2; cdr3_aa: CSVLVGDREGYTF; cdr3_nt: TGCAGCGTCCTCGTGGGGGACCGGGAAGGCTACACCTTC
v_call: TRBV11-2; d_call: TRBD2; clone_size: few; j_call: TRBJ2-7; cdr3_aa: CASSSGTSGGLSYEQYF; cdr3_nt: TGTGCCAGCAGTTCGGGGACTAGCGGGGGGCTCTCCTACGAGCAGTACTTC